This entry concerns a single T cell receptor (beta chain). This sample was taken from a study of T cell responses to AZD1222 COVID-19 vaccine. Trimming removed 0 bases at V and 6 bases at J, with 18 bases between. Germline V lookup: CDR1 SGHRS, CDR2 YFSETQ. The CDR3 has 17 residues. The protocol was immunoSEQ multiplex PCR, while the TCRdb copy is restricted to in-frame clones and leaves out a portion. Of fewer than 200,000 clones in the sample, around 89% were seen once. The sequencing used peripheral blood, collected on day 0 of AZD1222 vaccination. This sequence originates from an adult in good health. The chain links TRBV5-1 to TRBJ2-2; D is unresolved. The CDR3 DNA is TGCGCCAGCAGCTTGGGAAACGGAAGGATCTCCGCCGGGGAGCTGTTTTTT. Its translation is CASSLGNGRISAGELFF.